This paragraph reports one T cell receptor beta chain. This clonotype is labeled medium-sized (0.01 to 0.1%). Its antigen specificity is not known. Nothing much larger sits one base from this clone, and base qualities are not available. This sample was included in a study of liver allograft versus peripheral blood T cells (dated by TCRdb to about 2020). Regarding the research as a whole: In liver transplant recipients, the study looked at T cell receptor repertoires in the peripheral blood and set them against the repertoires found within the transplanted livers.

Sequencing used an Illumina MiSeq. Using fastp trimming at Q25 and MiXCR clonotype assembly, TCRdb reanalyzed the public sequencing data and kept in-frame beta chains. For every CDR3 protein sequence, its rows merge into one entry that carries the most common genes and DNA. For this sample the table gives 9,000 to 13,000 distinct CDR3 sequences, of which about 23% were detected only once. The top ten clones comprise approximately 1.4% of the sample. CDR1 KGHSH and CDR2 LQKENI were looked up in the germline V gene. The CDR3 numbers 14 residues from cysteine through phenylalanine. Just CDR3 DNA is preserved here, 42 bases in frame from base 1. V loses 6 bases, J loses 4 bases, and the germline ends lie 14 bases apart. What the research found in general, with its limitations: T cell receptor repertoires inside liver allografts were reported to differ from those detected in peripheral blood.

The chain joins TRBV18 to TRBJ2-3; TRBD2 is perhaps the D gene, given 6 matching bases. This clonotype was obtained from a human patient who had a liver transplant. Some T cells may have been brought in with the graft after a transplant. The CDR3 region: CASSPQASADTQYF. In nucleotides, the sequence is TGTGCCAGCTCGCCCCAAGCTAGCGCAGATACGCAGTATTTT.